This T cell receptor (beta chain) comes out of a study of tumor and adjacent non-tumor tissue in lung cancer. Whole-study findings and limits: Shorter survival was associated with higher TCR diversity in tumors.

As regards this clonotype: Antigen unknown. This likely comes from a read error, as the CDR3 has no conserved phenylalanine or tryptophan at its end. The DNA is left out, because the CDR3 cannot be placed on it with certainty; the CDR3 is given as TCRdb lists it.

The template was RNA from unsorted bulk tissue. TCRbeta libraries were built with three rounds of nested PCR, modified from ARM-PCR. TCRdb used MiXCR to reprocess the multiplex PCR reads, holding one entry per CDR3 protein. The data show approximately 76,000 distinct CDR3 sequences, around two thirds seen once. Sequenced: lung tumor tissue. This TCR was sampled from a woman aged 70 to 79 with non-small cell lung cancer.

Here the CDR3 reads CSALAGADTGELSI. The chain combines TRBV20-1 with TRBJ2-2; the table's D call, TRBD2, was not checked against the DNA. The length of the CDR3 is 14 amino acids, counting both ends. CDR1 DFQATT and CDR2 SNEGSKA come from the germline V gene (reference sequence).